This TCR beta chain is drawn from a study of T cells in Graves' hyperthyroidism and ophthalmopathy. TCR beta CDR3 regions were amplified from RNA transcripts. With the HTBI primer set, the TCR CDR3 went through a first round of RT-PCR. TCRdb re-derived calls from the multiplex PCR reads in MiXCR, one entry per CDR3 protein. Of approximately 410,000 distinct CDR3 sequences listed, roughly 14% are singletons. Only a few counts were recorded for this clonotype. Because the CDR3 is missing its conserved closing phenylalanine or tryptophan, this is likely a read error. The CDR3 loop spans 15 amino acids. V was pared by 4 bases and J by 0 bases, with 12 bases between. Germline V gene lookup returns CDR1 SGHAT and CDR2 FQNNGV.

The genes are TRBV11-2 and TRBJ1-2, with a weak D call TRBD1 (6 bases). Sequencing was performed on blood. The TCR was taken from a man aged 18 to 35 with Graves' ophthalmopathy. For the CDR3, the DNA is TGTGCCAGCAGCTCCGCGGGGGCGGCTAACTATGGCTACACCCTC. Its translation is CASSSAGAANYGYTL.